These 10 T cell receptor beta chains originate from one sample sequenced in a study of B cell selection in AIRE deficiency. CD4+CD127+ cells were sorted as the conventional CD4 T cells. Repertoires were generated with immunoSEQ multiplex PCR, while TCRdb's copy carries only in-frame clones and drops some. This table has about 24,000 clones, around 96% appearing once. The sequencing input was CD4+CD127+ conventional T cells sorted from PBMCs. Source of these receptors: a human donor in good health.

The CDR3 DNA follows: TGCGCCAGCAGCGCTCCCGGCACAGGGTTGGAGACCCAGTACTTC. Translating it yields CASSAPGTGLETQYF. The J gene is TRBJ2-5, the V gene TRBV5-1; D perhaps matches TRBD1 (6 bases). The CDR3 is 15 amino acids. Trimming removed 4 bases from V and 5 bases from J, with 18 bases in between. The germline V gene encodes CDR1 SGHRS and CDR2 YFSETQ.

The chain recombines TRBV5-1 with TRBJ2-7; D unclear. Germline values: CDR1 SGHRS, CDR2 YFSETQ. The ends were cut back, 0 bases at V and 0 bases at J, with 4 bases in the middle. The CDR3 is made up of 13 amino acids. CDR3 bases: TGCGCCAGCAGCTTGGGATTCTCCTACGAGCAGTACTTC. Its protein product is CASSLGFSYEQYF.

This clone has just a few counts. The V call is TRBV9, the J call TRBJ2-7; TRBD2 agrees at 8 bases. Germline CDR1 SGDLS, CDR2 YYNGEE. There are 14 residues in the CDR3. The V gene end was trimmed by 0 bases and the J gene end by 3 bases; junction bases not matched to a gene: 2. The CDR3 is CASSVGSGSYEQYF. DNA for the CDR3: TGTGCCAGCAGCGTAGGAAGCGGGAGCTACGAGCAGTACTTC.

The chain is built from TRBV5-1 and TRBJ1-4; D is uncertain. V lost 5 bases, J lost 3 bases, and 11 bases lay in between. The CDR3 sequence is 14 residues long. The germline gives CDR1 SGHRS, CDR2 YFSETQ. CDR3 DNA sequence: TGCGCCAGCAGTCGAGGACGGCCTAATGAAAAACTGTTTTTT. Amino acids: CASSRGRPNEKLFF. The variable domain in full, completed from reference TRBV5-1 and TRBJ1-4, reads KAGVTQTPRYLIKTRGQQVTLSCSPISGHRSVSWYQQTPGQGLQFLFEYFSETQRNKGNFPGRFSGRQFSNSRSEMNVSTLELGDSALYLCASSRGRPNEKLFFGSGTQLSVL.

The CDR3 protein is CASSLAGLAGGPPYEQYF. The CDR3 DNA reads as TGCGCCAGCAGCTTGGCGGGACTAGCGGGGGGGCCACCCTACGAGCAGTACTTC. The rearrangement links TRBV5-1 to TRBJ2-7, with 16 bases aligning to TRBD2. Losses at the gene ends were 0 bases for V and 2 bases for J; bases not matched to a gene: 5. From germline, CDR1 is SGHRS and CDR2 YFSETQ. The CDR3 sequence is 18 residues long.

This chain uses TRBV29-1 with TRBJ1-1; 8 nucleotides align to TRBD1. The germline CDR1 and CDR2 sequences are SQVTM and ANQGSEA. After removal of 3 bases from V and 2 bases from J, the junction contained 14 bases not matched to a gene. This CDR3 has 17 amino acids. In DNA, the CDR3 is TGCAGCGTTGAGTTCATGGTAGGACAGGGAGACAACACTGAAGCTTTCTTT. Amino acid sequence: CSVEFMVGQGDNTEAFF.

This chain joins TRBV7-9 and TRBJ1-1; D is ambiguous. V gave up 5 bases and J gave up 1 base, with 17 bases separating them. Germline CDR1 SEHNR, CDR2 FQNEAQ (reference sequence). The length of the CDR3 is 16 residues. This CDR3 reads CASSPQESGANTEAFF. The CDR3 bases are TGTGCCAGCAGCCCTCAAGAATCGGGAGCGAACACTGAAGCTTTCTTT.

The chain links TRBV6-5 to TRBJ1-5; D unclear. Germline lookup yields CDR1 MNHEY and CDR2 SVGAGI. Deletions cut 6 bases from V and 4 bases from J, with 13 bases between. This CDR3 spans 14 amino acids. CDR3 DNA sequence: TGTGCCAGCAGCCCCGAGGCAGTTAATCAGCCCCAGCATTTT. Protein: CASSPEAVNQPQHF.

The rearrangement uses TRBV7-9 and TRBJ1-2; D remains ambiguous. From germline, CDR1 is SEHNR and CDR2 FQNEAQ (reference sequence). This CDR3 is 12 amino acids long. V gave up 0 bases and J gave up 5 bases, with 4 bases separating them. The CDR3 sequence is CASSLAGYGYTF. CDR3 nucleotides: TGTGCCAGCAGCTTAGCGGGGTATGGCTACACCTTC.

The genes are TRBV6-1 and TRBJ1-6; tentative D call: TRBD1 (5 bases). Germline V gene lookup returns CDR1 MNHNS and CDR2 SASEGT. With 0 bases removed from V and 9 bases from J, the gap between germline ends came to 12 bases. The CDR3 runs 15 residues. CDR3 DNA: TGTGCCAGCAGTGAAGCTGGCGGGGGAGGTTCACCCCTCCACTTT. Translation: CASSEAGGGGSPLHF.